This T cell receptor beta chain was identified during a study of OX40 agonist ivuxolimab in advanced cancers. Turning to the study itself: Patients received ivuxolimab, an agonistic anti-OX40 (CD134) antibody. Past anti-PD-1, anti-PD-L1 or anti-CTLA-4 therapy was accepted, and 40% had received some.

The CDR3 covers 17 residues. Germline CDR1 is LNHDA and CDR2 is SQIVND (reference sequence). The J segment lost 0 bases and the V segment lost 3 bases, leaving 9 bases of the junction unmatched. Patients were ineligible given autoimmune disease history or systemic immunosuppression. The protocol was immunoSEQ multiplex PCR, while the TCRdb copy is restricted to in-frame clones and leaves out a portion. The table has 45,000 or so clones, about 90% seen once; the top ten hold about 7.5%. Here the sequenced sample was CD4+ or CD8+ T cells sorted from blood, taken in a trial of the OX40 agonist ivuxolimab. This sequence originates from an adult with an advanced solid tumor such as melanoma, head and neck, liver or kidney cancer. The chain couples TRBV19 to TRBJ2-3; TRBD1 agrees at 7 bases. The DNA for the CDR3 is TGTGCCAGTAGTATGGAAAGACAGGGCTCTAGCACAGATACGCAGTATTTT. Its translation is CASSMERQGSSTDTQYF. Combining the CDR3 with reference TRBV19 and TRBJ2-3 gives the whole variable domain DGGITQSPKYLFRKEGQNVTLSCEQNLNHDAMYWYRQDPGQGLRLIYYSQIVNDFQKGDIAEGYSVSREKKESFPLTVTSAQKNPTAFYLCASSMERQGSSTDTQYFGPGTRLTVL.